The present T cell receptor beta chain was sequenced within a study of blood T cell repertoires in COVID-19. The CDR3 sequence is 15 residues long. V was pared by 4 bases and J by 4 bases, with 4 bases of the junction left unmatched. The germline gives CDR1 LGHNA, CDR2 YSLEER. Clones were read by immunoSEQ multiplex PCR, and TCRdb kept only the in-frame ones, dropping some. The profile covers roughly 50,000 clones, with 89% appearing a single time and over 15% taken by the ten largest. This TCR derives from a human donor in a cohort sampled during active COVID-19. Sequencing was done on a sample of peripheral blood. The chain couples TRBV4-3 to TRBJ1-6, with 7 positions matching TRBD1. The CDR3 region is CASSLRTGYNSPLHF. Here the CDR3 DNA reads TGCGCCAGCAGCCTCCGGACAGGTTATAATTCACCCCTCCACTTT.